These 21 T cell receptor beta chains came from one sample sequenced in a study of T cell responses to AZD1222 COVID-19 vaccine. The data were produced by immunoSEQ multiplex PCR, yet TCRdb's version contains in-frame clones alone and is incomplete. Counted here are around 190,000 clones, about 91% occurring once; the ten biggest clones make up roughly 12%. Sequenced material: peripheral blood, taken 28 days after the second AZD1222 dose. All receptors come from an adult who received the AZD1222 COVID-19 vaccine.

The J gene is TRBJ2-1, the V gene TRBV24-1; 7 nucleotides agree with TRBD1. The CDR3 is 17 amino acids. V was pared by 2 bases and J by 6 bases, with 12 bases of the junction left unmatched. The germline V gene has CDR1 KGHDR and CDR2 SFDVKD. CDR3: CATSDSRTGSSTNEQFF. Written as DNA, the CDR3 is TGTGCCACCAGTGATTCGCGGACAGGATCGAGCACCAATGAGCAGTTCTTC.

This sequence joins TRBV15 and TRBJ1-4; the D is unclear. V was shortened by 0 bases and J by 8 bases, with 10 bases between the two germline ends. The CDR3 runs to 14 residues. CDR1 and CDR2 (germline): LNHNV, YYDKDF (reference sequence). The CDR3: CATSREEGSEKLFF. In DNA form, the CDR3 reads TGTGCCACCAGCAGAGAAGAAGGGTCCGAAAAACTGTTTTTT.

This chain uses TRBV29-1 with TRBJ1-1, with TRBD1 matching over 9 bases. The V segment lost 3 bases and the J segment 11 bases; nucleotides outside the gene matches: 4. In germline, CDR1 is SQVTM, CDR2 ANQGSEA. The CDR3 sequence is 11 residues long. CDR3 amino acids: CSVEGTGLAFF. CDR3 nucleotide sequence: TGCAGCGTTGAGGGGACAGGGTTGGCTTTCTTT.

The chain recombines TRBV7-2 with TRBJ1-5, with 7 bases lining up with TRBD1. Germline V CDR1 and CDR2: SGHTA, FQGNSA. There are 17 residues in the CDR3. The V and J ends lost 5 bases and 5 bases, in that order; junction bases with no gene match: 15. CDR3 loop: CASSHRGRGVGHQPQHF. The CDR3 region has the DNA TGTGCCAGCAGCCACAGGGGTAGGGGGGTAGGTCATCAGCCCCAGCATTTT.

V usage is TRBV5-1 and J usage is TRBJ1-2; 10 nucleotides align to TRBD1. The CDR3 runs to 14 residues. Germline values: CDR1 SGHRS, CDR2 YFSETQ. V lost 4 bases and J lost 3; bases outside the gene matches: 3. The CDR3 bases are TGCGCCAGCAGCGCTGGGACAGGGGACTATGGCTACACCTTC. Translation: CASSAGTGDYGYTF.

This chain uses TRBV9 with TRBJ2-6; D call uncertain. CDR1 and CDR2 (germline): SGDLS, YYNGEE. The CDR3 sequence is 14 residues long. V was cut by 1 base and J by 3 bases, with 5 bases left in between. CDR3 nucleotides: TGTGCCAGCAGCGTATTAGGTGGGGCCAACGTCCTGACTTTC. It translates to CASSVLGGANVLTF.

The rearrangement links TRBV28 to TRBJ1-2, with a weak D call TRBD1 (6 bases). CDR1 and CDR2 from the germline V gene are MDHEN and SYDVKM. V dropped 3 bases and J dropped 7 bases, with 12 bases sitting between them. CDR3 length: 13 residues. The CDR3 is CASSFLAGAGYTF. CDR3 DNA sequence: TGTGCCAGCAGTTTTTTGGCGGGGGCTGGCTACACCTTC.

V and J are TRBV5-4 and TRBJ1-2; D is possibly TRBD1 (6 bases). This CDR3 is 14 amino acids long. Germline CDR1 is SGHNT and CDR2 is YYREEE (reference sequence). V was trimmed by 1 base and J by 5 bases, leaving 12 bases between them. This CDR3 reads CASSLSGGAYGYTF. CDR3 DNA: TGTGCCAGCAGCTTGTCGGGGGGCGCTTATGGCTACACCTTC.

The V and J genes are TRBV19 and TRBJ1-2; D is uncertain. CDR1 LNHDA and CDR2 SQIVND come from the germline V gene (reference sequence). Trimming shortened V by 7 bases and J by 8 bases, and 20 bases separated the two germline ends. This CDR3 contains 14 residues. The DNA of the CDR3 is TGTGCCAGTAAGGAATCAGGTCCCAGGTGGGGCTACACCTTC. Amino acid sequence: CASKESGPRWGYTF.

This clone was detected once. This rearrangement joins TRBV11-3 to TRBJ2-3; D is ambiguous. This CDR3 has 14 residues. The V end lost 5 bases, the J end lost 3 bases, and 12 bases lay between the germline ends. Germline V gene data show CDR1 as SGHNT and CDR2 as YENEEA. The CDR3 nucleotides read TGTGCCAGCAGCCCTCGGACCCAAACAGATACGCAGTATTTT. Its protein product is CASSPRTQTDTQYF.

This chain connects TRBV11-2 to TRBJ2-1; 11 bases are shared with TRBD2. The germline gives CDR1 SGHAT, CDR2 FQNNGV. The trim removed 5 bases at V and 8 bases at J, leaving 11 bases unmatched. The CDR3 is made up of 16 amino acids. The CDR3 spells CASSRLLAGDFDEQFF. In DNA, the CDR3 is TGTGCCAGCAGCAGACTACTAGCGGGGGATTTCGATGAGCAGTTCTTC.

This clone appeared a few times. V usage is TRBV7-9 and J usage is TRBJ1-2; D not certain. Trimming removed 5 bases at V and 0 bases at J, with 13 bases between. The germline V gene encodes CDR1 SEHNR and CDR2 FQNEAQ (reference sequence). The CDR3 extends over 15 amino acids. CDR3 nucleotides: TGTGCCAGCAGCCCAGGACCGATTTCTAACTATGGCTACACCTTC. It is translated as CASSPGPISNYGYTF.

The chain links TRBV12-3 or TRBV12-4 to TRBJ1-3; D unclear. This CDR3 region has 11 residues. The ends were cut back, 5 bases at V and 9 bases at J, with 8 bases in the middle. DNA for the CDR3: TGTGCCAGCAGTACACGGTCCACCATATATTTT. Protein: CASSTRSTIYF.

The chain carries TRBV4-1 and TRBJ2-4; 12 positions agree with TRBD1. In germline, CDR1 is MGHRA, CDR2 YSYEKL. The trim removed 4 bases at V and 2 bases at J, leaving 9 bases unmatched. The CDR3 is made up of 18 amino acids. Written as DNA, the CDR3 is TGCGCCAGCAGCCCCCTCGGGACAGGGGGCGCACCCAAAAACATTCAGTACTTC. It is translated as CASSPLGTGGAPKNIQYF.

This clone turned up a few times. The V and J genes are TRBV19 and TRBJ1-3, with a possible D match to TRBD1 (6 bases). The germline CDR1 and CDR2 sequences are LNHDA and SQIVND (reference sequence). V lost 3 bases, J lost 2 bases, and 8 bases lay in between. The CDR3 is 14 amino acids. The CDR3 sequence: CASSMGTPGNTIYF. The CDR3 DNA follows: TGTGCCAGTAGTATGGGGACACCTGGAAACACCATATATTTT.

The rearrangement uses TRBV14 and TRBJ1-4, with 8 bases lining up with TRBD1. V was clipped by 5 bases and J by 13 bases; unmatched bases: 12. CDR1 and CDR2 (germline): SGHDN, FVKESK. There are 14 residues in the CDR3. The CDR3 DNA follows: TGTGCCAGCAGCGGGAAAACGGACAGGGTTGGACTGTTTTTT. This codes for CASSGKTDRVGLFF. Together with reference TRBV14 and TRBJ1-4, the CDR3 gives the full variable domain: EAGVTQFPSHSVIEKGQTVTLRCDPISGHDNLYWYRRVMGKEIKFLLHFVKESKQDESGMPNNRFLAERTGGTYSTLKVQPAELEDSGVYFCASSGKTDRVGLFFGSGTQLSVL.

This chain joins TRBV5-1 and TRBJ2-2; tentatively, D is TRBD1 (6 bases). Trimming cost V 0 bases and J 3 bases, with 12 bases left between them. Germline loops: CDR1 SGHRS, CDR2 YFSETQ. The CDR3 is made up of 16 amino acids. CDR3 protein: CASSLDGGLDTGELFF. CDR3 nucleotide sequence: TGCGCCAGCAGCTTGGATGGGGGCTTGGACACCGGGGAGCTGTTTTTT.

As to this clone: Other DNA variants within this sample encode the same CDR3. The CDR3 spells CASSVGVSNQPQHF. The CDR3 DNA sequence: TGTGCCAGCAGCGTAGGAGTTAGCAATCAGCCCCAGCATTTT. The rearrangement uses TRBV9 and TRBJ1-5; D is undetermined. Deletions cut 0 bases from V and 0 bases from J, with 4 bases between. The CDR3 has 14 residues. Germline CDR1 SGDLS, CDR2 YYNGEE.

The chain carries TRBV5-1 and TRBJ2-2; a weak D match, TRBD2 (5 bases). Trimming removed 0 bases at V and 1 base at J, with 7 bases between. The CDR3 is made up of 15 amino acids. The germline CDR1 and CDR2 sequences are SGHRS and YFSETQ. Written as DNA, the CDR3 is TGCGCCAGCAGCTTGGCCGGGAAGAACACCGGGGAGCTGTTTTTT. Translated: CASSLAGKNTGELFF.

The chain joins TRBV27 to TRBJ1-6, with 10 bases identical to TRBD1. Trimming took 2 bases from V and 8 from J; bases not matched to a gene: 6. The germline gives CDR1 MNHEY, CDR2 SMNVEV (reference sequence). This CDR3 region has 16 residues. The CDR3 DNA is TGTGCCAGCAGTTTACACGGACAGGGGGGTGATTCACCCCTCCACTTT. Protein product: CASSLHGQGGDSPLHF.

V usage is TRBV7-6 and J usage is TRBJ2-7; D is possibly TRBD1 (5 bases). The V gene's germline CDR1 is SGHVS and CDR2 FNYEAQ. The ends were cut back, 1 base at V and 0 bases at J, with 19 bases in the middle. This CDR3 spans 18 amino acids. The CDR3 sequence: CASSLVPPDTLSSYEQYF. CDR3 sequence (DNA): TGTGCCAGCAGCTTAGTACCGCCGGACACCTTAAGCTCCTACGAGCAGTACTTC.